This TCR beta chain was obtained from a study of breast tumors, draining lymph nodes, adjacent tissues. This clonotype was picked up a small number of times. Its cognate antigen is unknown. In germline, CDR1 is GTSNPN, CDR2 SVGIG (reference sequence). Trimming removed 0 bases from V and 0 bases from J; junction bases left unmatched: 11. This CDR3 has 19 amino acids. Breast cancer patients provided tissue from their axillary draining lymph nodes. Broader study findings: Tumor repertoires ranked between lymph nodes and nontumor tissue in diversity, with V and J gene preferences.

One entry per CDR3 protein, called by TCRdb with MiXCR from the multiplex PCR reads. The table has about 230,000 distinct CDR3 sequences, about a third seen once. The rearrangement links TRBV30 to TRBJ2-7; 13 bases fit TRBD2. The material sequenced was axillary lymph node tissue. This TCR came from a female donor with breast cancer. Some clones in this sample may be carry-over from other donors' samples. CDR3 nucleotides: TGTGCCTGGAGTGTATCCCGGACTAGCGGGAGAACCGACTCCTACGAGCAGTACTTC. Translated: CAWSVSRTSGRTDSYEQYF. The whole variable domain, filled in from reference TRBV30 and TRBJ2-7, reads SQTIHQWPATLVQPVGSPLSLECTVEGTSNPNLYWYRQAAGRGLQLLFYSVGIGQISSEVPQNLSASRPQDRQFILSSKKLLLSDSGFYLCAWSVSRTSGRTDSYEQYFGPGTRLTVT.